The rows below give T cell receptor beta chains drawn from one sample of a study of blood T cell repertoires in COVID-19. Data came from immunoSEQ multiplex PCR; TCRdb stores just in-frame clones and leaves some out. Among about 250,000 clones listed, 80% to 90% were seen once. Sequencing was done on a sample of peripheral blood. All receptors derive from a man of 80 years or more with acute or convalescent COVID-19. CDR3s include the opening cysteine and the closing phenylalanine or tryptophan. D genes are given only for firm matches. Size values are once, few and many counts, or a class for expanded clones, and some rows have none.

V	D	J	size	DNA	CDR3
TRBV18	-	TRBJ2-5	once	TGTGCCAGCTCGTATCAAGAGACCCAGTACTTC	CASSYQETQYF
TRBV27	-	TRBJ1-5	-	TGTGCCAGCAGCCCGGGATACTTGGAGGCTAGCAATCAGCCCCAGCATTTT	CASSPGYLEASNQPQHF
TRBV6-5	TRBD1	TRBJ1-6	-	TGTGCCAGCAGCACGACAGGGGGGCGGAATTCACCCCTCCACTTT	CASSTTGGRNSPLHF
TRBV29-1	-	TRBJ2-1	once	TGCAGCGTTGATGTTTTGGGCGGGAATGAGCAGTTCTTC	CSVDVLGGNEQFF
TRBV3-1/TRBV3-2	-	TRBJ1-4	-	TGTGCCAGCAGCCACACAGGAATTAATGAAAAACTGTTTTTT	CASSHTGINEKLFF
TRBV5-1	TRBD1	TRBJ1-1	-	TGCGCCAGCAGCACGGACAGGGTTGAAGCTTTCTTT	CASSTDRVEAFF
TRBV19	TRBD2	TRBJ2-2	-	TGTGCCAGTAGGGCAACTAGCGGGAGTTCCTCCGGGGAGCTGTTTTTT	CASRATSGSSSGELFF
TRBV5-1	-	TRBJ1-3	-	TGCGCCAGCAGCCCAGACGGGGGGGCGATTAGGAACACCATATATTTT	CASSPDGGAIRNTIYF
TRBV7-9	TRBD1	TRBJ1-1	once	TGTGCCAGCAGCTCCACAGGACAGGCCGACACTGAAGCTTTCTTT	CASSSTGQADTEAFF
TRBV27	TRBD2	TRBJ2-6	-	TGTGCCAGCAGCTACTCCGGGACTAGCGGGATTTCTGGGGCCAACGTCCTGACTTTC	CASSYSGTSGISGANVLTF
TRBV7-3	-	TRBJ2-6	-	TGTGCCAGCAGCTTTTACGGGGACTCTGGGGCCAACGTCCTGACTTTC	CASSFYGDSGANVLTF
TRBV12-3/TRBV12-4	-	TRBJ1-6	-	TGTGGGTCAGGGGAATCCTATAATTCACCCCTCCACTTT	CGSGESYNSPLHF
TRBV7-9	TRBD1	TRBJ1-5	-	TGTGCCAGCAGCACCAACCGGGACAGGGCCCCTCAGCCCCAGCATTTT	CASSTNRDRAPQPQHF
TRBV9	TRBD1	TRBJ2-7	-	TGTGCCAGCAGCGTAGGGGGCAGGGGGCAGGACGAGCAGTACTTC	CASSVGGRGQDEQYF
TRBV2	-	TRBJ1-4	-	TGTGCCAGCAACGAGCAGGGTGCGTCTAATGAAAAACTGTTTTTT	CASNEQGASNEKLFF
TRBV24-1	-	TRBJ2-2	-	TGTGCCACCCGACCCCTGGGGCCCGATTCCAACCCCGGGGAGCTGTTTTTT	CATRPLGPDSNPGELFF
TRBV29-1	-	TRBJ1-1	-	TGCAGCGTTGAAGATGGGGGACTGACTGAAGCTTTCTTT	CSVEDGGLTEAFF
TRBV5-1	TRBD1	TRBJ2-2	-	TGCGCCAGCAGCTCAGGGGACAGCCTTTTGACCGGGGAGCTGTTTTTT	CASSSGDSLLTGELFF
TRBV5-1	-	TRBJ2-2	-	TGCGCCAGCAGCTTGGGGCAGGGCCCTTACACCGGGGAGCTGTTTTTT	CASSLGQGPYTGELFF
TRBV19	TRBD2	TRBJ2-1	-	TGTGCCAGTAGCGCCCGGACTAGCGGGAGTGGCGAGCAGTTCTTC	CASSARTSGSGEQFF
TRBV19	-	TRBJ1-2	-	TGTGCCAGTGGAATTACAGGGTGGGGAGGCTACACCTTC	CASGITGWGGYTF
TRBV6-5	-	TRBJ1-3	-	TGTGCCAGCAGCCCCCCCACTGGAAACACCATATATTTT	CASSPPTGNTIYF
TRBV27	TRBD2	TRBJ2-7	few	TGTGCCAGCAGTTGGGCGGGAGAAGGCGACGAGCAGTACTTC	CASSWAGEGDEQYF
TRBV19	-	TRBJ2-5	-	TGTGCCAGCAGGGGTCGACAAGGCCTGGAGACCCAGTACTTC	CASRGRQGLETQYF
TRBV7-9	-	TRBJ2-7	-	TGTGCCAGCAGCTCGTACAGCTACGAGCAGTACTTC	CASSSYSYEQYF
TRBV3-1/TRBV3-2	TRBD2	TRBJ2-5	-	TGTGCCAGCAGCCAAGATCTAACTAGCGGCCAAGAGACCCAGTACTTC	CASSQDLTSGQETQYF
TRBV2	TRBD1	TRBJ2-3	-	TGTGCCAGCAGGACAGGGGTGGAAGATACGCAGTATTTT	CASRTGVEDTQYF
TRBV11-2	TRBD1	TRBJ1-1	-	TGTGCCAGCAGCATGGACAGGGATACTGAAGCTTTCTTT	CASSMDRDTEAFF
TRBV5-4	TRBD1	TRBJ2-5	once	TGTGCCAGCAGATCAGGACAGGGGGCGCGGGAGACCCAGTACTTC	CASRSGQGARETQYF
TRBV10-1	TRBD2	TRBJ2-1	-	TGCGCCAGCAGTGAGTACAATCTAGGGACTAGCGGGAGGGCCGCCTACAATGAGCAGTTCTTC	CASSEYNLGTSGRAAYNEQFF
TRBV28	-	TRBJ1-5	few	TGTGCCAGCATTCGGGGTAGCAATCAGCCCCAGCATTTT	CASIRGSNQPQHF
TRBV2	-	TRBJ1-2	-	TGTGCCAGCAGCTCGACAGTCTATGGCTACACCTTC	CASSSTVYGYTF
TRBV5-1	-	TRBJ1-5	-	TGCGCCAGCAGCTTAGGTCTGGGGGCAAATCAGCCCCAGCATTTT	CASSLGLGANQPQHF
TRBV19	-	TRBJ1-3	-	TGTGCCAGTAGTAACCTTTCGCCGAGCTCTGGAAACACCATATATTTT	CASSNLSPSSGNTIYF
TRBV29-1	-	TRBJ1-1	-	TGCAGCGTTGTGCAGGGTATTAGGACTGAAGCTTTCTTT	CSVVQGIRTEAFF
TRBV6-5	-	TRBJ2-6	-	TGTGCCAGCAGTTACGCGAGGTCTGGGGCCAACGTCCTGACTTTC	CASSYARSGANVLTF
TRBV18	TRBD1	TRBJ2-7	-	TGTGCCAGCTCACCCGGGACAGGGGATCCCTACGAGCAGTACTTC	CASSPGTGDPYEQYF
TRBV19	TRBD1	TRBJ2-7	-	TGTGCCAGTAGTCTTCGGACAGGCTCCACCTACGAGCAGTACTTC	CASSLRTGSTYEQYF
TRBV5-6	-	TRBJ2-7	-	TGTGCCAGCAGCTTGTTGGGCAGGGTAAACGAGCAGTACTTC	CASSLLGRVNEQYF
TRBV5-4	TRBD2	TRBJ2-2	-	TGTGCCAGCAGCAAGAATTCACTAGCGGGGACGAACACCGGGGAGCTGTTTTTT	CASSKNSLAGTNTGELFF
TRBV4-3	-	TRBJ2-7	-	TGCGCCAGCAGCTTGCTCCAGGGTGCGAACTACGAGCAGTACTTC	CASSLLQGANYEQYF
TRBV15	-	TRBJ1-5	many	TGTGCCACCAGCATGAGATCAAGACTCGGGGTTCCGTCCAATCAGCCCCAGCATTTT	CATSMRSRLGVPSNQPQHF
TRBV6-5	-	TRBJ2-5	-	TGTGCCAGCAAGCTGACACCGTACCAAGAGACCCAGTACTTC	CASKLTPYQETQYF
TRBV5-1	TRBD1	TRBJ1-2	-	TGCGCCAGCAGCTTGTCGGCAGGGGGCGCGGATGGCTACACCTTC	CASSLSAGGADGYTF
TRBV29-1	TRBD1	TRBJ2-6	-	TGCAGCGTTGAAAGGGGTCCGGGACAGGAAGGCTCTGGGGCCAACGTCCTGACTTTC	CSVERGPGQEGSGANVLTF
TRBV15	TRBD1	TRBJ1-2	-	TGTGCCACCAGCAGGGAGCGGACAGGAATAGGCTACACCTTC	CATSRERTGIGYTF
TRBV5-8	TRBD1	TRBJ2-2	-	TGTGCCAGCAGCTTGGAGGCGCAGGGGGCTAGAACCGGGGAGCTGTTTTTT	CASSLEAQGARTGELFF
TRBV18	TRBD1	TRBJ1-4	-	TGTGCCAGCTCACCACAGGGGGCGGCTAATGAAAAACTGTTTTTT	CASSPQGAANEKLFF
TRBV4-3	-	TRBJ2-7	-	TGCGCCAGCAGCCAAGACTACCCGCCCTACGAGCAGTACTTC	CASSQDYPPYEQYF
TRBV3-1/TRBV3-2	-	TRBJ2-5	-	TGTGCCAGCAGCCAAGTCTCCCCATTCGGACTACCCGCCTCCCACGGAGAGACCCAGTACTTC	CASSQVSPFGLPASHGETQYF
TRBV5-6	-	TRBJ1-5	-	TGTGCCAGCAGCTTGGCTCAGGGGAGCCCTTGGGGTCAGCCCCAGCATTTT	CASSLAQGSPWGQPQHF
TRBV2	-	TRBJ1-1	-	TGTGCCAGCAGCCCTTACACGGACAGAGGAGCTTTCTTT	CASSPYTDRGAFF
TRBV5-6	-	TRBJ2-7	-	TGTGCCAGCAGCTTCACTGTAGGGCTAGCCTCCGAGCAGTACTTC	CASSFTVGLASEQYF
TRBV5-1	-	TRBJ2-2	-	TGCGCCAGCAGCTTGGCAGCAGGGTTAACCGGGGAGCTGTTTTTT	CASSLAAGLTGELFF
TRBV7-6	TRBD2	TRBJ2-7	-	TGTGCCAGCAGCTCTCTAGCGGGATGGGGAGAGCAGTACTTC	CASSSLAGWGEQYF
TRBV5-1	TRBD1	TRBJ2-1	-	TGCGCCAGCAGCTTGGGGCCGGGACAGGGGGTCAATGAGCAGTTCTTC	CASSLGPGQGVNEQFF